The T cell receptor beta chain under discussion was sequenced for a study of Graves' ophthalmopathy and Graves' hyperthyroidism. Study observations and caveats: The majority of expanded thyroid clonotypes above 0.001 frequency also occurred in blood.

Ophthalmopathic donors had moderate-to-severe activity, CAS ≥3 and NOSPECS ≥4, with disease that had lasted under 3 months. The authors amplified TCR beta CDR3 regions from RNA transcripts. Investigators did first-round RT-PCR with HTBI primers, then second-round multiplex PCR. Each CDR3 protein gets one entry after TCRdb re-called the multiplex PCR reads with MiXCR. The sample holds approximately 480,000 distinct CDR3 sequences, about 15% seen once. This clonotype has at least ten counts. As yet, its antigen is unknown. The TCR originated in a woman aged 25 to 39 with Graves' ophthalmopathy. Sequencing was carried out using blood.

CDR3 DNA sequence: TGTGCCAGCAGCTCGACTCCCCTGGGGAGCAATCAGCCCCAGCATTTT. Its protein is CASSSTPLGSNQPQHF. V is TRBV12-3 or TRBV12-4 and J is TRBJ1-5; no firm D call. Trimming took 6 bases from V and 1 from J, leaving 16 bases between them. The CDR3 is 16 residues long.